These T cell receptor beta chains were read from a single sample in a study of T cell responses to AZD1222 COVID-19 vaccine. This table comes from immunoSEQ multiplex PCR, and its TCRdb copy is limited to in-frame clones, with some not included. This sample has more than 80,000 clones; around 90% occur once, and the top ten carry 5.8%. The specimen was peripheral blood, collected on day 0 of AZD1222 vaccination. Every receptor here comes from an adult in good health. The CDR3 runs from the conserved cysteine through the conserved F or W. D genes are given only for firm matches. Only part of the rows carry a size: once, few, many, or a class if the clone is expanded.

J,V,size,D,CDR3,DNA
TRBJ2-3,TRBV2,NA,NA,CASSLLLQDTQYF,TGTGCCAGCAGTCTCCTACTGCAGGATACGCAGTATTTT
TRBJ2-7,TRBV27,NA,TRBD2,CASMPLGLAGTEQYF,TGTGCCAGCATGCCCTTGGGACTAGCAGGGACGGAGCAGTACTTC
TRBJ2-1,TRBV6-2/TRBV6-3,NA,NA,CASSYSRRQLTYNEQFF,TGTGCCAGCAGTTACTCGAGGCGGCAGCTCACCTACAATGAGCAGTTCTTC
TRBJ1-5,TRBV4-2,NA,NA,CASSQDPITSNQPQHF,TGTGCCAGCAGCCAAGATCCAATAACTAGCAATCAGCCCCAGCATTTT
TRBJ1-1,TRBV28,NA,NA,CASIPASGTEAFF,TGTGCCAGCATTCCGGCCTCGGGCACTGAAGCTTTCTTT
TRBJ1-5,TRBV18,NA,NA,CASSPFRLQGDQPQHF,TGTGCCAGCTCACCGTTCCGGTTACAGGGAGACCAGCCCCAGCATTTT
TRBJ1-1,TRBV7-2,NA,NA,CASSLIAGALLTEAFF,TGTGCCAGCAGCTTAATTGCAGGGGCGCTTTTAACTGAAGCTTTCTTT
TRBJ1-2,TRBV27,few,TRBD1,CASSLMGQGPGYTF,TGTGCCAGCAGTTTAATGGGACAGGGACCTGGCTACACCTTC
TRBJ2-5,TRBV6-2/TRBV6-3,NA,NA,CASSYRQGWQTQYF,TGTGCCAGCAGTTACCGGCAGGGGTGGCAGACCCAGTACTTC
TRBJ2-3,TRBV5-1,NA,NA,CASSWVGDGDTQYF,TGCGCCAGCAGCTGGGTGGGGGACGGAGATACGCAGTATTTT
TRBJ2-3,TRBV5-1,NA,NA,CASSVGREHTQYF,TGCGCCAGCAGCGTTGGACGTGAGCATACGCAGTATTTT
TRBJ2-1,TRBV30,NA,TRBD2,CACTLGTSGNNEQFF,TGTGCCTGTACCCTTGGGACTAGCGGGAACAATGAGCAGTTCTTC
TRBJ1-5,TRBV5-1,NA,NA,CASRSGPDSNQPQHF,TGCGCCAGCAGGTCCGGCCCAGATAGCAATCAGCCCCAGCATTTT
TRBJ1-6,TRBV11-3,NA,NA,CASSLVHGSPLHF,TGTGCCAGCAGCTTAGTCCACGGCTCACCCCTCCACTTT
TRBJ1-5,TRBV6-1,NA,NA,CASSERPVGSNQPQHF,TGTGCCAGCAGTGAGCGGCCGGTAGGAAGCAATCAGCCCCAGCATTTT
TRBJ1-2,TRBV2,NA,NA,CASSEGGLAGYTF,TGTGCCAGCAGTGAGGGAGGCTTGGCTGGCTACACCTTC
TRBJ1-1,TRBV10-2,NA,NA,CASRTGHSVDEAFF,TGCGCCAGCAGGACCGGACACTCGGTGGATGAAGCTTTCTTT
TRBJ2-7,TRBV27,NA,TRBD1,CASSRQGVNEQYF,TGTGCCAGCAGTAGGCAGGGGGTGAACGAGCAGTACTTC
TRBJ1-5,TRBV28,NA,NA,CASSFPFYLHEPQHF,TGTGCCAGCAGTTTTCCCTTTTACTTGCACGAGCCCCAGCATTTT
TRBJ2-7,TRBV29-1,NA,TRBD1,CSVRGTGGYYEQYF,TGCAGCGTGCGGGGGACAGGGGGGTACTACGAGCAGTACTTC
TRBJ2-1,TRBV2,once,TRBD2,CASPSGGNHNEQFF,TGTGCCAGCCCTAGCGGGGGGAACCACAATGAGCAGTTCTTC
TRBJ2-7,TRBV5-6,NA,NA,CASSTGPISYEQYF,TGTGCCAGCAGCACGGGACCGATCTCCTACGAGCAGTACTTC
TRBJ2-1,TRBV19,NA,NA,CASSLGGPTGEQFF,TGTGCCAGTAGCCTTGGGGGGCCCACTGGAGAGCAGTTCTTC
TRBJ2-3,TRBV11-3,NA,NA,CASSLTGFTDTQYF,TGTGCCAGCAGCTTAACTGGGTTTACAGATACGCAGTATTTT
TRBJ2-2,TRBV5-1,NA,NA,CASSLTGIGRNTGELFF,TGCGCCAGCAGTTTGACGGGGATTGGGAGGAACACCGGGGAGCTGTTTTTT
TRBJ1-3,TRBV21-1,NA,NA,CASSKGRGLSGNTIYF,TGTGCCAGCAGCAAAGGGCGGGGGCTCTCTGGAAACACCATATATTTT